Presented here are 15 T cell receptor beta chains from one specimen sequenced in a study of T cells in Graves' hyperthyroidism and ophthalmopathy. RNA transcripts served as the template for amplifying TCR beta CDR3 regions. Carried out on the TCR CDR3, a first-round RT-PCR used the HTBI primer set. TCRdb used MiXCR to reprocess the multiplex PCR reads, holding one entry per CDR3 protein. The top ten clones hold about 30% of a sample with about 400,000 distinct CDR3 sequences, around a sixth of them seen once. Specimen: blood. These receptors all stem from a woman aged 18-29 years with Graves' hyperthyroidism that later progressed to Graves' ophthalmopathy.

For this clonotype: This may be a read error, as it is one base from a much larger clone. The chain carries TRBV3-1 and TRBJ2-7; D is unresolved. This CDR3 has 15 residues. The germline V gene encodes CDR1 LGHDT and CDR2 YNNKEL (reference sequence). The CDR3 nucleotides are TGTGCCAGCAGCCAAGAAGGTAGCCCCACCTACGAGCCGTACTTC. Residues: CASSQEGSPTYEPYF.

The CDR3 loop reads CASRGQGARTDTQYF. CDR3 bases: TGCGCCAGCCGAGGACAGGGGGCGCGGACAGATACGCAGTATTTT. The J gene is TRBJ2-3, the V gene TRBV5-1; TRBD1 matches 11 bases. The CDR3 totals 15 residues. V lost 7 bases and J lost 3; bases outside the gene matches: 7. Germline-derived CDR1 and CDR2 are SGHRS and YFSETQ.

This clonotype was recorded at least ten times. CDR3 sequence reads: CASRPQGLAELRKDTQYF. For the CDR3, the DNA is TGTGCCAGCAGGCCCCAGGGACTAGCGGAGCTTAGGAAGGATACGCAGTATTTT. The chain has TRBV12-3 or TRBV12-4 and TRBJ2-3; the match to TRBD2 covers 11 bases. The CDR3 is 18 residues long. V was pared by 6 bases and J by 6 bases, with 17 bases of the junction left unmatched.

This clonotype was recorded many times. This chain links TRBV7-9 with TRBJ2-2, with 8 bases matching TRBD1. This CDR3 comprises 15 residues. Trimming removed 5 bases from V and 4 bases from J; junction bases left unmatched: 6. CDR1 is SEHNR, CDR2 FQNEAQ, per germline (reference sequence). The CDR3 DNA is TGTGCCAGCAGCCCGGACAGGGATGGCACCGGGGAGCTGTTTTTT. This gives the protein CASSPDRDGTGELFF. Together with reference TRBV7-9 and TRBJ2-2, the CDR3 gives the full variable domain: DTGVSQNPRHKITKRGQNVTFRCDPISEHNRLYWYRQTLGQGPEFLTYFQNEAQLEKSRLLSDRFSAERPKGSFSTLEIQRTEQGDSAMYLCASSPDRDGTGELFFGEGSRLTVL.

CDR3 loop: CASRFLGGTEAFF. The CDR3 DNA follows: TGTGCCAGCAGGTTCCTCGGGGGCACTGAAGCTTTCTTT. The chain carries TRBV5-4 and TRBJ1-1; perhaps TRBD1 as D (5 bases). Germline V CDR1 and CDR2: SGHNT, YYREEE (reference sequence). The CDR3 spans 13 residues. Trimming pared 5 bases from V and 4 bases from J, leaving 12 bases between. Full variable domain (missing parts from reference TRBV5-4 and TRBJ1-1): ETGVTQSPTHLIKTRGQQVTLRCSSQSGHNTVSWYQQALGQGPQFIFQYYREEENGRGNFPPRFSGLQFPNYSSELNVNALELDDSALYLCASRFLGGTEAFFGQGTRLTVV.

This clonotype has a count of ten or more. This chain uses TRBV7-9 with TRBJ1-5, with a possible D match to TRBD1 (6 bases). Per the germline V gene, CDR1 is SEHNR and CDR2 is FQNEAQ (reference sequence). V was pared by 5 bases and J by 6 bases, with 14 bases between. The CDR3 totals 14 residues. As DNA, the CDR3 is TGTGCCAGCAGCCAGGGGCAGGGGATTCAGCCCCAGCATTTT. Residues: CASSQGQGIQPQHF.

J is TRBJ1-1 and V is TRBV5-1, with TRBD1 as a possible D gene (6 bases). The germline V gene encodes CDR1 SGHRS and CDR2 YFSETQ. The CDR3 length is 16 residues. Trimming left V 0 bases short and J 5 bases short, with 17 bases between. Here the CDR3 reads CASSLAKGGLGTEAFF. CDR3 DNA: TGCGCCAGCAGCTTGGCCAAAGGGGGATTAGGAACTGAAGCTTTCTTT.

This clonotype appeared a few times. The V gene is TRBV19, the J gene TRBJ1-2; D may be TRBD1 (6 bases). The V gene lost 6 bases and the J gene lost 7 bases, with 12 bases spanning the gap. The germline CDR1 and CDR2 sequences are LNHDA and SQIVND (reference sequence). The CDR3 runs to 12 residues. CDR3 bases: TGTGCCAGTAGGGAGACAGGCAGTGGCTACACCTTC. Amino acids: CASRETGSGYTF.

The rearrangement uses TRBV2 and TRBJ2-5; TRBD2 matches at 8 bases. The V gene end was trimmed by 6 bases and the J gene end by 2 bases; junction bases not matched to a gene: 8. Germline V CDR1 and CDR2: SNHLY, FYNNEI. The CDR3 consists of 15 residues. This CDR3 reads CASSPSGSGQETQYF. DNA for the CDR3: TGTGCCAGCAGCCCAAGCGGGAGTGGGCAAGAGACCCAGTACTTC.

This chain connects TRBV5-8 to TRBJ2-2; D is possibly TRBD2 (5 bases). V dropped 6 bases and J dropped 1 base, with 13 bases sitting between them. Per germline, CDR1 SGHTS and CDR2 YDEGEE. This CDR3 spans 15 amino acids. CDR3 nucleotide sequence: TGTGCCAGCACGGGATACGGATGGAACACCGGGGAGCTGTTTTTT. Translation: CASTGYGWNTGELFF. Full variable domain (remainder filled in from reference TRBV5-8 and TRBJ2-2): EAGVTQSPTHLIKTRGQQATLRCSPISGHTSVYWYQQALGLGLQFLLWYDEGEERNRGNFPPRFSGRQFPNYSSELNVNALELEDSALYLCASTGYGWNTGELFFGEGSRLTVL.

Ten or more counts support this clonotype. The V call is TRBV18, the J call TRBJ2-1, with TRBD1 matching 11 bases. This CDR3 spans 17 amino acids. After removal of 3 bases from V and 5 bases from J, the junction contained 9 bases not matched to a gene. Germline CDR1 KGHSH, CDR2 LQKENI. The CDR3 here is CASSPTIGQGADNEQFF. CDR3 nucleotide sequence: TGTGCCAGCTCACCCACTATCGGACAGGGGGCCGACAATGAGCAGTTCTTC.

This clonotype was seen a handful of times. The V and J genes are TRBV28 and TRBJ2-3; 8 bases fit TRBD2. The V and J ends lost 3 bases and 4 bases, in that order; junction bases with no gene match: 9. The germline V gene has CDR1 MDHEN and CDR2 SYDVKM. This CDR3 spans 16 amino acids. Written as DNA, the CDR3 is TGTGCCAGCAGTTTGTCCAGCGGGAGCAGGGCAGATACGCAGTATTTT. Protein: CASSLSSGSRADTQYF.

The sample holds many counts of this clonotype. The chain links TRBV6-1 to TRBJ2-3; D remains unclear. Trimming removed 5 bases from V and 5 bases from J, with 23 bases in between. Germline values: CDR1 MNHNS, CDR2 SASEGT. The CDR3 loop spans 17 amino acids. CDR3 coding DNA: TGTGCCAGCAGTTTGAATTCCCGACCGGTGAAAGTAGATACGCAGTATTTT. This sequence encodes CASSLNSRPVKVDTQYF.

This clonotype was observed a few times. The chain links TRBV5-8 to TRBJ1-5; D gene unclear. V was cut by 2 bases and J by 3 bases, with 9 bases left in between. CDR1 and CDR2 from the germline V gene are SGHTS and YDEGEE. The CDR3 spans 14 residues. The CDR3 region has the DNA TGTGCCAGCAGCTTCGACAAACACAATCAGCCCCAGCATTTT. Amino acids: CASSFDKHNQPQHF.

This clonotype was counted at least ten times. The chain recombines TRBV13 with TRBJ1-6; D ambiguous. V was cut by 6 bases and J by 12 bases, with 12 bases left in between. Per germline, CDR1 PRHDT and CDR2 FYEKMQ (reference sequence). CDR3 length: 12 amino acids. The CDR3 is CASRTGGGPLHF. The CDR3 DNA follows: TGTGCCAGCAGAACCGGAGGCGGACCCCTCCACTTT.